This T cell receptor (beta chain) stems from a study of blood T cell repertoires in COVID-19. Turning to the study itself: Sites across the United States, Italy and Spain contributed samples from acute and convalescent COVID-19.

V lost 4 bases and J lost 0, with 11 bases in between. Germline V CDR1 and CDR2: SGHRS, YFSETQ. The CDR3 is 15 amino acids. Authors' data handling: Nucleated cell counts were estimated from reference gene primer amplification. Using immunoSEQ multiplex PCR, the repertoire was profiled, and TCRdb retains in-frame clones only, with some absent. The V and J calls and clone size were taken over from that table, and D and trimming were inferred from the DNA. The sample shows about 150,000 clones, 89% of them seen only once. V usage is TRBV5-1 and J usage is TRBJ1-3; D uncertain. Sequenced: peripheral blood. This receptor was identified in a man aged 55 to 70 with acute or convalescent COVID-19. CDR3 nucleotide sequence: TGCGCCAGCAGCCCCGGTAGTGGCTCTGGAAACACCATATATTTT. Residues: CASSPGSGSGNTIYF.